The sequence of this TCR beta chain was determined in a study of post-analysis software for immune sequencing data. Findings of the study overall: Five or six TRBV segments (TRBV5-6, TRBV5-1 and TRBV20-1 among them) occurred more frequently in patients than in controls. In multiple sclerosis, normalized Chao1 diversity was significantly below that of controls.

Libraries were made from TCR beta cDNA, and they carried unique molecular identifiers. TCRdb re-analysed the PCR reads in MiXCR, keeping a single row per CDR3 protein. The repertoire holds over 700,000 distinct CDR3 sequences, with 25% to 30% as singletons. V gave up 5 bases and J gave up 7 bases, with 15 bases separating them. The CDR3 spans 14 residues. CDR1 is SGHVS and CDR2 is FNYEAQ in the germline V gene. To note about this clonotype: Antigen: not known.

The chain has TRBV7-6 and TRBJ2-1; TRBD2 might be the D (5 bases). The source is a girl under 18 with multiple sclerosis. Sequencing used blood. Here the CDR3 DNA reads TGTGCCAGCAGCCCCGCGGGTTTATGGAATGAGCAGTTCTTC. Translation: CASSPAGLWNEQFF.